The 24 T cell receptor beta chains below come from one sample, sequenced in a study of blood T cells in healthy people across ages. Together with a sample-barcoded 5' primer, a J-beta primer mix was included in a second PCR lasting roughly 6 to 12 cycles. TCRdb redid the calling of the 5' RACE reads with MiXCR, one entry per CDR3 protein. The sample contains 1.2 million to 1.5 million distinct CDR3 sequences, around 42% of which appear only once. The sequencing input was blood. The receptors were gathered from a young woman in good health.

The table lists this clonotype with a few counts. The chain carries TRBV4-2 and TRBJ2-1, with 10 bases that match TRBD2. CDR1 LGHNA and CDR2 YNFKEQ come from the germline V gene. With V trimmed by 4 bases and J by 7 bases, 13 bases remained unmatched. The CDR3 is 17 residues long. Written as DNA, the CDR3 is TGTGCCAGCAGCCTCCCCAGAGCGGGGGGGGGCGGAAATGAGCAGTTCTTC. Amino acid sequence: CASSLPRAGGGGNEQFF.

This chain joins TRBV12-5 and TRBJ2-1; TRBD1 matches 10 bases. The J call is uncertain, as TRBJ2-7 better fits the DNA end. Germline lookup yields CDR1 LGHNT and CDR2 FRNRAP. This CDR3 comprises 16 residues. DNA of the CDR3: TGTGCTAGTGGTTTGGCTGACAGGGGGCCCTACAATGAGCAGTACTTC. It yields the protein CASGLADRGPYNEQYF.

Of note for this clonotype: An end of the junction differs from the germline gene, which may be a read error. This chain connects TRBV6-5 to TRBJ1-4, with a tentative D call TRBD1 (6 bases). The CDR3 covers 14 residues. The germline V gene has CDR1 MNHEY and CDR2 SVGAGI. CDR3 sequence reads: CASRRTATNEKPFF. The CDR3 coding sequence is TGTGCCAGCAGGAGGACAGCAACTAATGAAAAACCGTTTTTT.

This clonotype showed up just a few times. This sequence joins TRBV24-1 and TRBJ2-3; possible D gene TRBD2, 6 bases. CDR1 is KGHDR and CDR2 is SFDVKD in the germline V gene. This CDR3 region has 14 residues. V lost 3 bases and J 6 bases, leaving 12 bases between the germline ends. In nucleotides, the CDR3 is TGTGCCACCAGTGATGCCCGGGGGACGGATACGCAGTATTTT. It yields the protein CATSDARGTDTQYF.

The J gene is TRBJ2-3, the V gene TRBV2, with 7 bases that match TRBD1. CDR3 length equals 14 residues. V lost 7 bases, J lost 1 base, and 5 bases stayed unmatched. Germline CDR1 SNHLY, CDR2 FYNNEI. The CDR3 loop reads CASKRQGGTDTQYF. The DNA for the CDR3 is TGTGCCAGCAAACGACAGGGTGGCACAGATACGCAGTATTTT.

CDR3 residues: CASSQAVQWGLDNEQYF. The CDR3 coding sequence is TGCGCCAGCAGCCAAGCGGTTCAGTGGGGGCTAGACAATGAGCAGTACTTC. The V and J genes are TRBV4-1 and TRBJ2-5; the D gene is possibly TRBD1 (6 bases). V was trimmed by 1 base and J by 11 bases, leaving 26 bases between them. Germline values: CDR1 MGHRA, CDR2 YSYEKL. The CDR3 covers 17 residues.

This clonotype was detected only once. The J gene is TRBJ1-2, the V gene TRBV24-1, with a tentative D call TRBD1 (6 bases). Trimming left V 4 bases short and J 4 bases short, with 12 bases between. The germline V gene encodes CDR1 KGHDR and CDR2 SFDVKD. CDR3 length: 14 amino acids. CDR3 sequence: CATSDPRTAYGYTF. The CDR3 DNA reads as TGTGCCACCAGTGACCCTCGGACAGCCTATGGCTACACCTTC.

In nucleotides, the CDR3 is TGTGCCAGCAGCCTGGGGCTAGCGATCAACGAGCAGTACTTC. It yields the protein CASSLGLAINEQYF. V is TRBV12-3 or TRBV12-4 and J is TRBJ2-7; perhaps TRBD2 as D (6 bases). The CDR3 sequence is 14 residues long. Trimming removed 6 bases at V and 5 bases at J, with 17 bases between.

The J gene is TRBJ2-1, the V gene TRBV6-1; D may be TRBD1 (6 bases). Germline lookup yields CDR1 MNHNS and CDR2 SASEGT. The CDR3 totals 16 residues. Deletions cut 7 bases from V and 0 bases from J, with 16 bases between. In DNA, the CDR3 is TGTGCCAGCACCAAGGTGTGGACAGTCTCCTACAATGAGCAGTTCTTC. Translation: CASTKVWTVSYNEQFF.

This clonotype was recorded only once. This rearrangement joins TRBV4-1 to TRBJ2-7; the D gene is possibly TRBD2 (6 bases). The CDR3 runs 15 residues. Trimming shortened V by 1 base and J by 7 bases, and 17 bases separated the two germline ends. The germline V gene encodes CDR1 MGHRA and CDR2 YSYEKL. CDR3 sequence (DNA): TGCGCCAGCAGCCAAGGAGGCGGGAAATCGAATGAGCAGTACTTC. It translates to CASSQGGGKSNEQYF.

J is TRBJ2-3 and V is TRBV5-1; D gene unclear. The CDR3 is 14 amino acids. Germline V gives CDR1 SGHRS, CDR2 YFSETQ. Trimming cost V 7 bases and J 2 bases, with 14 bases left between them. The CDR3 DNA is TGCGCCAGCCAAAGTTATCGGGCCACAGATACGCAGTATTTT. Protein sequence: CASQSYRATDTQYF.

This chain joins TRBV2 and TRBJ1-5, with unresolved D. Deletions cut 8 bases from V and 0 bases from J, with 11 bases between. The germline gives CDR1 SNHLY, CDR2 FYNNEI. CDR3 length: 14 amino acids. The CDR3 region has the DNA TGTGCCAGCGCCCCCGCAAATAGCAATCAGCCCCAGCATTTT. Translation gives CASAPANSNQPQHF. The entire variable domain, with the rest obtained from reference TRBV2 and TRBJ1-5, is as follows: EPEVTQTPSHQVTQMGQEVILRCVPISNHLYFYWYRQILGQKVEFLVSFYNNEISEKSEIFDDQFSVERPDGSNFTLKIRSTKLEDSAMYFCASAPANSNQPQHFGDGTRLSIL.

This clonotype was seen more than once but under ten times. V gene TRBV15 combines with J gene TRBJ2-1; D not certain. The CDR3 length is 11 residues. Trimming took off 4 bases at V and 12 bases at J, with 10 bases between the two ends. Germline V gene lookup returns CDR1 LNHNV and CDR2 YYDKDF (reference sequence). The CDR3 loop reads CATSNDLGQFF. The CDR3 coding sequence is TGTGCCACCAGCAACGACCTGGGGCAGTTCTTC.

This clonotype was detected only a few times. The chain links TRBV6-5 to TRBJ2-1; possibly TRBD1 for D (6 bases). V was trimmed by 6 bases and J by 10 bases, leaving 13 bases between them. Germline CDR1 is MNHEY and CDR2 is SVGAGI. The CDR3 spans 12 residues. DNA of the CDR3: TGTGCCAGCAGGAGCACCGGGACAGAGCAGTTCTTC. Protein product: CASRSTGTEQFF.

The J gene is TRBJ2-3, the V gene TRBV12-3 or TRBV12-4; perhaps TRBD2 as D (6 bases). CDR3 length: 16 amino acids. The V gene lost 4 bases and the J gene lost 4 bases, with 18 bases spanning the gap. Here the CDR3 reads CASSWSETSLSDTQYF. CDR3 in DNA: TGTGCCAGCAGTTGGTCCGAGACTAGTCTCTCAGATACGCAGTATTTT.

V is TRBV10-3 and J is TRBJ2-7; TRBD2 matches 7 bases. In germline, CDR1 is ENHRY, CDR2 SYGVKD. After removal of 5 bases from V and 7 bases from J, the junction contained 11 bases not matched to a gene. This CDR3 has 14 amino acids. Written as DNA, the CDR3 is TGTGCCATCAGTCCGGGACCCAGCGGGACTGAGCAGTACTTC. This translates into CAISPGPSGTEQYF.

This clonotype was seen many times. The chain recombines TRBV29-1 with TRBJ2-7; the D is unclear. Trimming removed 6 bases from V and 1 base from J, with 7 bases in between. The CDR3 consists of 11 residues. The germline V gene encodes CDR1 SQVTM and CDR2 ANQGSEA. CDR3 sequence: CSVAQSYEQYF. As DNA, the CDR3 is TGCAGCGTCGCTCAGTCCTACGAGCAGTACTTC.

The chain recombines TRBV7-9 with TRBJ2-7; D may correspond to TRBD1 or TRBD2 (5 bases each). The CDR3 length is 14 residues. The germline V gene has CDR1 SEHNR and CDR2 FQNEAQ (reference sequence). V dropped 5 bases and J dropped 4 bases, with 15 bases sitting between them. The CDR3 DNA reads TGTGCCAGCAGCCCGCTGGGGCGGGCGTACGAGCAGTACTTC. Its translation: CASSPLGRAYEQYF.

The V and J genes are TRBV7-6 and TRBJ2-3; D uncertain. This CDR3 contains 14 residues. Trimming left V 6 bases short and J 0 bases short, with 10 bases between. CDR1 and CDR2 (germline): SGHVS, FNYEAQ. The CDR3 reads CASRRDLSTDTQYF. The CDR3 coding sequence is TGTGCCAGCAGACGCGACCTGAGCACAGATACGCAGTATTTT.

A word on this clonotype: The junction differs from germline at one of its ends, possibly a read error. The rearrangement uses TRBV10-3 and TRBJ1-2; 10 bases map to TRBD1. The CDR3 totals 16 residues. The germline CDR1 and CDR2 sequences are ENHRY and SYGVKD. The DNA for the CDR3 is TGTGCCATCGGTGACCCCGGGACAGGGGCTAACTATGGCTACACCTTC. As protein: CAIGDPGTGANYGYTF.

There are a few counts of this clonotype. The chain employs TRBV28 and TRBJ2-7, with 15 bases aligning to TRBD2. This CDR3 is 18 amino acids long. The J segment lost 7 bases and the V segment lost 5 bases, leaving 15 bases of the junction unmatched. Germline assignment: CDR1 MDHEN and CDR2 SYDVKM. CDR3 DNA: TGTGCCAGCAGTCGTGGACTAGCGGGGGGGGCAAGATACAATGAGCAGTACTTC. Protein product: CASSRGLAGGARYNEQYF.

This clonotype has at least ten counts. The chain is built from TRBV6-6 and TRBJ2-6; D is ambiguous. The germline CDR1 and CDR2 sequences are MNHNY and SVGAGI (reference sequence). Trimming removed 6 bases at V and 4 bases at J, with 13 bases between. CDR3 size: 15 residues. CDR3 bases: TGTGCCAGCAGAGGGCTGGCGAGCGGGGCCAACGTCCTGACTTTC. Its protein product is CASRGLASGANVLTF.

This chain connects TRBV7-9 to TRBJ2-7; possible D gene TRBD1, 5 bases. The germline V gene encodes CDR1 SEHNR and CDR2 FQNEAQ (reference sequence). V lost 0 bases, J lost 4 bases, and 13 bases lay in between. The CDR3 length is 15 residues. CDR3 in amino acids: CASSLATELWYEQYF. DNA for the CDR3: TGTGCCAGCAGCTTAGCGACAGAACTATGGTACGAGCAGTACTTC.

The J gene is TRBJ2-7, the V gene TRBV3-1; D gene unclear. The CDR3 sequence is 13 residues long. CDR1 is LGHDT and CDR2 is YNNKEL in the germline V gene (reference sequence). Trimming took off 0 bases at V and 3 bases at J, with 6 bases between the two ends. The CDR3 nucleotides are TGTGCCAGCAGCCAAGATATATTCTACGAGCAGTACTTC. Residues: CASSQDIFYEQYF.